This TCR beta chain was documented in a study of graft-versus-host responses after intestinal transplantation. The overall study: Recipients were all induced with anti-thymocyte globulin, then given tacrolimus and steroids for around three years.

Measured with immunoSEQ multiplex PCR; TCRdb has only the in-frame clones, and not every one. The sample gives 15,000 to 18,000 clones, 33% of which show up once; around 3.8% is in the top ten. The CDR3 totals 13 residues. CDR1 is MNHEY and CDR2 is SMNVEV in the germline V gene (reference sequence). The chain has TRBV27 and TRBJ1-5; D not certain. The source was alloreactive CD4+ T cells from a mixed lymphocyte reaction culture, collected before intestinal transplant. Subset reported: CFSE-low proliferating T cells sorted from roughly six-day pre-transplant mixed lymphocyte reaction (GvH or HvG direction). The sequence came from a human patient who received an intestinal transplant. The CDR3 coding sequence is TGTGCGTCGGGGTTGGATAGCAATCAGCCCCAGCATTTT. Amino acids: CASGLDSNQPQHF.